This TCR beta chain is drawn from a study of shared T cell receptors in the human thymus. The CDR3 is 16 residues long. Sequenced by immunoSEQ multiplex PCR; TCRdb stores in-frame clones only, minus some. This sample has 450,000 to 650,000 clones, with approximately 80% found just once. This clone has more than one count but fewer than ten. The data were also submitted as part of a second study, on human thymus T cells. That paper notes: Corrective cardiac surgery supplied the resected thymus tissue.

The sequenced sample was thymocytes. The clonotype originates from a boy under three years old with a congenital heart defect. The gene calls are TRBV21-1 and TRBJ2-1; no DNA check was done on the table's D call, TRBD1. TRBV21-1 is an annotated pseudogene. The CDR3 nucleotides are TGTGCCAGCAGCTGGAGACGAGGGGGCTCCTACAATGAGCAGTTCTTC. Translated: CASSWRRGGSYNEQFF.